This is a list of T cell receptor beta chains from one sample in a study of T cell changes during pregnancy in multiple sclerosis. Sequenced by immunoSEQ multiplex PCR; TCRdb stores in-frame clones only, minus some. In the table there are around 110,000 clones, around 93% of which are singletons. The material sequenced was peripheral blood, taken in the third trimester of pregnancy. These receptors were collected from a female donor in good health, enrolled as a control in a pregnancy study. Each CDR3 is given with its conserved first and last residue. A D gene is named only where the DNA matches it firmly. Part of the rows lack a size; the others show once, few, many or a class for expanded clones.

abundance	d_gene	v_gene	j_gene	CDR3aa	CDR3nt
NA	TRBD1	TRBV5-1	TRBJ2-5	CASTGDRGWETQYF	TGCGCCAGCACCGGGGACAGGGGATGGGAGACCCAGTACTTC
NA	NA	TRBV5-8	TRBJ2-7	CASRRGQLSSYEQYF	TGTGCCAGCAGACGAGGACAGTTGAGCTCCTACGAGCAGTACTTC
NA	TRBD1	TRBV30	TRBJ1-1	CAWSTDRGNTEAFF	TGTGCCTGGAGCACGGACAGGGGAAACACTGAAGCTTTCTTT
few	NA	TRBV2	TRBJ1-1	CASSEVRGNTEAFF	TGTGCCAGCAGTGAAGTGCGGGGTAACACTGAAGCTTTCTTT
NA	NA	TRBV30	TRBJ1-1	CAWARDILNTEAFF	TGTGCCTGGGCGAGGGACATTTTGAACACTGAAGCTTTCTTT
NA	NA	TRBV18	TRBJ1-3	CASSPGESGNTIYF	TGTGCCAGCTCACCCGGGGAGTCTGGAAACACCATATATTTT
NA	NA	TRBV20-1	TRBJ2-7	CSAREVYEQYF	TGCAGTGCTAGGGAGGTCTACGAGCAGTACTTC
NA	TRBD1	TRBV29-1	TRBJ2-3	CSAGTGSTQYF	TGCAGCGCTGGGACAGGTAGTACGCAGTATTTT
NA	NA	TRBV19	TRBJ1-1	CASSIHGTEAFF	TGTGCCAGTAGTATACACGGCACTGAAGCTTTCTTT
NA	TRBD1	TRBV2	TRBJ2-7	CATVGDRADYEQYF	TGTGCCACCGTGGGGGACAGGGCTGACTACGAGCAGTACTTC
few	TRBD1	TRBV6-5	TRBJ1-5	CASSQGTGWDQPQHF	TGTGCCAGCAGTCAAGGGACAGGGTGGGATCAGCCCCAGCATTTT
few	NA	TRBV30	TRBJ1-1	CASKRTEAFF	TGTGCCTCGAAACGGACTGAAGCTTTCTTT
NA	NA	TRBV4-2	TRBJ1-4	CASCFIGGVNEKLFF	TGTGCCAGCTGTTTCATCGGGGGGGTTAATGAAAAACTGTTTTTT
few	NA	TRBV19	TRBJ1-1	CAIVRGGAAFF	TGTGCCATCGTCCGAGGGGGAGCAGCTTTCTTT
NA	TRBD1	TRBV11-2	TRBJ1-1	CASSITGTGNTEAFF	TGTGCCAGCAGCATTACCGGGACAGGTAACACTGAAGCTTTCTTT
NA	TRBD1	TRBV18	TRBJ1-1	CASSPPGQQNEAFF	TGTGCCAGCTCACCACCGGGACAGCAAAATGAAGCTTTCTTT
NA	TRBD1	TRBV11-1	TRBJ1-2	CASSPRTGSDYGYTF	TGTGCCAGCAGCCCCCGGACAGGGTCAGACTATGGCTACACCTTC
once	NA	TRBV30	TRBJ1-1	CAWEQTKNTEAFF	TGTGCCTGGGAACAGACGAAAAACACTGAAGCTTTCTTT
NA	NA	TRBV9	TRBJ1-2	CASSAQGYGYTF	TGTGCCAGCAGCGCTCAGGGGTATGGCTACACCTTC
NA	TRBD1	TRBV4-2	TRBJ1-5	CASSQENDRAQHF	TGTGCCAGCAGCCAAGAGAACGACAGGGCCCAGCATTTT